This TCR beta chain was documented in a study of graft-versus-host responses after intestinal transplantation. With 200,000 irradiated, violet-dye-labeled stimulator cells, 200,000 CFSE-labeled responder cells were plated. The germline V gene has CDR1 MNHNS and CDR2 SASEGT. Between the trimmed V and J ends, which lost 4 bases and 3 bases, there was a span of 10 bases. This CDR3 has 13 residues. Sequencing was performed with immunoSEQ multiplex PCR; in TCRdb, only in-frame clones are kept and a portion is missing. The table has roughly 8,700 clones, around 32% seen once. The source was alloreactive CD8+ T cells from a mixed lymphocyte reaction culture, collected before intestinal transplant. Subset: CFSE-low proliferating T cells sorted from roughly 6-day pre-transplant mixed lymphocyte reaction (GvH or HvG direction). The sequence was obtained from a human patient who received an intestinal transplant. The V and J genes are TRBV6-1 and TRBJ2-7; D possibly corresponds to TRBD2 (6 bases). The CDR3 loop is CASSGRLVYEQYF. The CDR3 DNA reads TGTGCCAGCAGTGGAAGACTAGTCTACGAGCAGTACTTC.